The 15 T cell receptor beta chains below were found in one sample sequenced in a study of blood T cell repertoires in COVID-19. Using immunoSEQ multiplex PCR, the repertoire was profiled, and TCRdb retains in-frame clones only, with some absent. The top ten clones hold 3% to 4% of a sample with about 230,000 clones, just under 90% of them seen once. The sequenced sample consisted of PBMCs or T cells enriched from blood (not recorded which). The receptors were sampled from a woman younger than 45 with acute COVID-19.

The CDR3 loop reads CASSYSGVAPKEQFF. The CDR3 DNA reads TGTGCCAGCAGTTACTCAGGGGTCGCCCCGAAAGAGCAGTTCTTC. The chain joins TRBV6-5 to TRBJ2-1; a weak D match, TRBD1 (5 bases). Per the germline V gene, CDR1 is MNHEY and CDR2 is SVGAGI. There are 15 residues in the CDR3. The V end was cut by 0 bases, the J end by 10 bases, with 16 bases between.

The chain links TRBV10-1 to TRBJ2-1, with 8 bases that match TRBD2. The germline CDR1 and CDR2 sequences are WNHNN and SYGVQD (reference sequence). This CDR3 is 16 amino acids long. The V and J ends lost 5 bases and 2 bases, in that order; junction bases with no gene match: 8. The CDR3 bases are TGCGCCAGCAGTTCACGACTAGCGACCACCTACAATGAGCAGTTCTTC. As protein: CASSSRLATTYNEQFF.

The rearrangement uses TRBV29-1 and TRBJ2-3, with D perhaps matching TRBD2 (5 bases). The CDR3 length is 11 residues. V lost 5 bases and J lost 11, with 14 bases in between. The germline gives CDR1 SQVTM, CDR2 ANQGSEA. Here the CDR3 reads CSVTDRERQYF. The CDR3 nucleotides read TGCAGCGTTACCGACCGGGAAAGGCAGTATTTT.

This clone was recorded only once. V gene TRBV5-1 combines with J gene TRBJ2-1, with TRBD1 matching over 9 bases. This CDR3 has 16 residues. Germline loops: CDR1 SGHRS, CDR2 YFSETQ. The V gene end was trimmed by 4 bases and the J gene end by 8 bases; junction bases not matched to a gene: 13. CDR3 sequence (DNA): TGCGCCAGCAGCCAGACCGGGACAGGGATCGTGTATGAGCAGTTCTTC. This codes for CASSQTGTGIVYEQFF.

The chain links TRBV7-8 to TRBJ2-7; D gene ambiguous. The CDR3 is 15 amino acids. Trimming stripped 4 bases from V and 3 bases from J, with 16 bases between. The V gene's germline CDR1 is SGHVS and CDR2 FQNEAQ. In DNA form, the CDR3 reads TGTGCCAGCAGCTCTTGGGCGAATTCGGACTACGAGCAGTACTTC. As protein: CASSSWANSDYEQYF.

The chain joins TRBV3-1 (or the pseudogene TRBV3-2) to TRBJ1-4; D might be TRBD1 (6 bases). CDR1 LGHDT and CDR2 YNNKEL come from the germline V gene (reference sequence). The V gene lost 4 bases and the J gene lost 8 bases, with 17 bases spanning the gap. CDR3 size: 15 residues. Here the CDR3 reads CASSLEQGSLEKLFF. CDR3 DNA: TGTGCCAGCAGCCTGGAACAGGGATCCTTAGAAAAACTGTTTTTT.

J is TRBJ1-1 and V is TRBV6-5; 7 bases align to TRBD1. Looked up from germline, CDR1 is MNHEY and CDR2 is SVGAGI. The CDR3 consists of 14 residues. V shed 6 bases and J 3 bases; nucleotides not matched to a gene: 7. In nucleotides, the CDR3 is TGTGCCAGCAGGGCGGACAGGTCGGACACTGAAGCTTTCTTT. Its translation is CASRADRSDTEAFF.

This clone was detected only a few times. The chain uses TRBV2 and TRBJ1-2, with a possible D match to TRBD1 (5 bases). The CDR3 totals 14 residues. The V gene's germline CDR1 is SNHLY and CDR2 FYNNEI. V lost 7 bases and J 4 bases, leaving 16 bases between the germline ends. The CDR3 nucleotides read TGTGCCAGCATATTAAATAGACAGAGCTATGGCTACACCTTC. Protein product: CASILNRQSYGYTF. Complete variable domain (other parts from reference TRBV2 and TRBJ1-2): EPEVTQTPSHQVTQMGQEVILRCVPISNHLYFYWYRQILGQKVEFLVSFYNNEISEKSEIFDDQFSVERPDGSNFTLKIRSTKLEDSAMYFCASILNRQSYGYTFGSGTRLTVV.

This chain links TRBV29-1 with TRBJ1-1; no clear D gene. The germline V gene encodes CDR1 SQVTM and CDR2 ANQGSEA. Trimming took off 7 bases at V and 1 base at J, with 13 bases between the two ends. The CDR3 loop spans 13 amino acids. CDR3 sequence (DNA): TGCAGCGGCGGTAGAGGGCCGAACACTGAAGCTTTCTTT. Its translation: CSGGRGPNTEAFF.

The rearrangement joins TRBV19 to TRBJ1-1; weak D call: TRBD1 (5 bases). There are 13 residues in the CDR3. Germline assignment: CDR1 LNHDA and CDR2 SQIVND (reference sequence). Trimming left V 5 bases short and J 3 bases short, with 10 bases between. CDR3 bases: TGTGCCAGTAGTGACGACAGTTACACTGAAGCTTTCTTT. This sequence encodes CASSDDSYTEAFF. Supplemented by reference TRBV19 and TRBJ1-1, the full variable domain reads DGGITQSPKYLFRKEGQNVTLSCEQNLNHDAMYWYRQDPGQGLRLIYYSQIVNDFQKGDIAEGYSVSREKKESFPLTVTSAQKNPTAFYLCASSDDSYTEAFFGQGTRLTVV.

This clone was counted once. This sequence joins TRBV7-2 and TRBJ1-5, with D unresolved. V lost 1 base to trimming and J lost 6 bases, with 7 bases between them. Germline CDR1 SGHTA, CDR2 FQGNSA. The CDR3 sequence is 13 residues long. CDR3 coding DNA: TGTGCCAGCAGCTTAGTACCGGGTCAGCCCCAGCATTTT. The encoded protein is CASSLVPGQPQHF. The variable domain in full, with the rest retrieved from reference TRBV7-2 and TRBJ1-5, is GAGVSQSPSNKVTEKGKDVELRCDPISGHTALYWYRQSLGQGLEFLIYFQGNSAPDKSGLPSDRFSAERTGGSVSTLTIQRTQQEDSAVYLCASSLVPGQPQHFGDGTRLSIL.

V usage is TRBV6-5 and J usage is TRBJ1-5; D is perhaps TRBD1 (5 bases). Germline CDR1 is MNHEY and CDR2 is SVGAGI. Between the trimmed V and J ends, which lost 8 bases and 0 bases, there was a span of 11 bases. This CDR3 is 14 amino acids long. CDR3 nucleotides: TGTGCCAGCGTAGCAGGGTCTAGCAATCAGCCCCAGCATTTT. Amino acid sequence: CASVAGSSNQPQHF.

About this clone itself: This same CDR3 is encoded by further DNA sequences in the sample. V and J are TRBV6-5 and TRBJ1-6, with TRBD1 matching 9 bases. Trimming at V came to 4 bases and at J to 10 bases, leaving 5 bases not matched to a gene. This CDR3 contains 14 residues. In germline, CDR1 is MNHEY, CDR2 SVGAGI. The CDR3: CASSSRDRASPLHF. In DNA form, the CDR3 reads TGTGCCAGCAGTTCCCGGGACAGGGCGTCACCCCTCCACTTT.

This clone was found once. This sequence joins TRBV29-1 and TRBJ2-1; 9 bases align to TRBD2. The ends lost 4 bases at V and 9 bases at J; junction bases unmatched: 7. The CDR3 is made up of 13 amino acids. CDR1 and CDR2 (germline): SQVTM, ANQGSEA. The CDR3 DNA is TGCAGCGTTGCGGCGGGGGGGCCAGGTGAGCAGTTCTTC. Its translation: CSVAAGGPGEQFF.

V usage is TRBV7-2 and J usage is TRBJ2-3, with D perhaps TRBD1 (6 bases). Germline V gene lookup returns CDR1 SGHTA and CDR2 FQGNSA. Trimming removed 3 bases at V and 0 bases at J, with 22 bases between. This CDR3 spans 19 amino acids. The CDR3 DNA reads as TGTGCCAGCAGCTTTAGGCCTACAGGGAGACTCTCTAGCACAGATACGCAGTATTTT. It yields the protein CASSFRPTGRLSSTDTQYF.